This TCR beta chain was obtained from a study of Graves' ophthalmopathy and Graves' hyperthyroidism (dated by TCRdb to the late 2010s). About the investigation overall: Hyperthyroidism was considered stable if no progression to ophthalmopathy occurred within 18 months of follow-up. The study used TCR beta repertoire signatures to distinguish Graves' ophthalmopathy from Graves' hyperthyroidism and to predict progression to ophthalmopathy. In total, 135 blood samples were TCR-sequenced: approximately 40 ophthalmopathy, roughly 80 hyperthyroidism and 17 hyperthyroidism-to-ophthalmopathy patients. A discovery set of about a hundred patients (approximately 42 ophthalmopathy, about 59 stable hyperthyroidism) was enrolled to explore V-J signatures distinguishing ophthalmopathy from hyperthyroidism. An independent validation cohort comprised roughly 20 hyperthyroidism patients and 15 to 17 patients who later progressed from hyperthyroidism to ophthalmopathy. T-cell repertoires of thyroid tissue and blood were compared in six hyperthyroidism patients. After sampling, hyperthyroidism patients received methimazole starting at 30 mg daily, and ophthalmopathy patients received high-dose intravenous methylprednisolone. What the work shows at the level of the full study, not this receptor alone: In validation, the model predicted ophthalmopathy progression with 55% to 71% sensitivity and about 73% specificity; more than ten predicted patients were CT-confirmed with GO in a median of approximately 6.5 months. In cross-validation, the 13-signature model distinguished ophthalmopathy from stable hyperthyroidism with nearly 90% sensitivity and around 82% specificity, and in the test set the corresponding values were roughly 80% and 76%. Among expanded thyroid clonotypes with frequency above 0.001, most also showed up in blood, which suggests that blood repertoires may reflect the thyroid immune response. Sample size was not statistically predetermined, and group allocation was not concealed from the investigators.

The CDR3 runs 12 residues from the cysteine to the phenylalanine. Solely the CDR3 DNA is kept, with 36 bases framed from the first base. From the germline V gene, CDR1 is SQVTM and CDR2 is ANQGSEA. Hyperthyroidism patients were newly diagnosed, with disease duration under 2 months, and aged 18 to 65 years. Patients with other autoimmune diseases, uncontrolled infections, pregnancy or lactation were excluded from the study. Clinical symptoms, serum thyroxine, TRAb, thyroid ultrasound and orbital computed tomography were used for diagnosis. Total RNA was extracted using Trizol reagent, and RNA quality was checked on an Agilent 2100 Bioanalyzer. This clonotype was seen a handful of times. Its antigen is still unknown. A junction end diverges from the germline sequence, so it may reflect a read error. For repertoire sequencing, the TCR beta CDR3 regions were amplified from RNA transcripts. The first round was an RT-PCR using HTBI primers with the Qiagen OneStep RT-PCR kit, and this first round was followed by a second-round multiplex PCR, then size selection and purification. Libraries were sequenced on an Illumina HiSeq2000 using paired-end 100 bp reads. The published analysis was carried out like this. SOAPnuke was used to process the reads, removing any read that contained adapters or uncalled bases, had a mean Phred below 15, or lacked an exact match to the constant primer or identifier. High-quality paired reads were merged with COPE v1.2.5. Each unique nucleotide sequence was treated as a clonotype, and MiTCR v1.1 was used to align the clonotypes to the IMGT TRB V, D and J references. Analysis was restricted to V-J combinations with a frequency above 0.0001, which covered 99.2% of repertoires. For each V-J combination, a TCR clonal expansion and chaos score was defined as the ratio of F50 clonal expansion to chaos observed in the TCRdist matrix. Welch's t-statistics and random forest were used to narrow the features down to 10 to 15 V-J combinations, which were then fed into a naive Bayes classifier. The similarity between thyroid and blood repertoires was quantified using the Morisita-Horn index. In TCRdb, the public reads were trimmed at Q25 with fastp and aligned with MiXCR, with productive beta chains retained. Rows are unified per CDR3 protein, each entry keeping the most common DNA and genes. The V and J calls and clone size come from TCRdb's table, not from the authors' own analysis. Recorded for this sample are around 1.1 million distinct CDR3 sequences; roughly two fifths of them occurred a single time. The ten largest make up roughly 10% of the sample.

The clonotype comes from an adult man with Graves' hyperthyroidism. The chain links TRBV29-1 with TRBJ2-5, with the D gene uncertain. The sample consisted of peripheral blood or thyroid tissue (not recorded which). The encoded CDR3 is CSAPLTGETQYF. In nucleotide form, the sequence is TGCAGCGCTCCACTAACCGGAGAGACCCAATACTTC.